The 14 T cell receptor beta chains given below trace back to one sample, sequenced in a study of blood T cell repertoires in COVID-19. The assay was immunoSEQ multiplex PCR, and TCRdb's table has in-frame clones only and misses some. The sample shows over 45,000 clones, roughly 87% of them seen only once. Sequences were obtained from peripheral blood. These receptors originate from an older man in a cohort sampled during active COVID-19.

V and J are TRBV7-6 and TRBJ2-5; a weak D match, TRBD1 (5 bases). Trimming pared 0 bases from V and 0 bases from J, leaving 8 bases between. Germline V gives CDR1 SGHVS, CDR2 FNYEAQ. The CDR3 is made up of 15 amino acids. DNA of the CDR3: TGTGCCAGCAGCTTAGCGTCAGGGTACCAAGAGACCCAGTACTTC. This gives the protein CASSLASGYQETQYF.

CDR3 sequence (DNA): TGTGCCAGCAGCTTATACGGTCGGGGGGGCTATGGCTACACCTTC. Translated, it gives CASSLYGRGGYGYTF. The rearrangement joins TRBV7-8 to TRBJ1-2; perhaps TRBD1 as D (5 bases). Germline values: CDR1 SGHVS, CDR2 FQNEAQ. Trimming took 2 bases from V and 4 from J, leaving 14 bases between them. The CDR3 is 15 amino acids.

This chain connects TRBV30 to TRBJ2-3, with TRBD2 matching over 9 bases. Germline assignment: CDR1 GTSNPN and CDR2 SVGIG (reference sequence). The CDR3 length is 12 residues. The V gene end was trimmed by 4 bases and the J gene end by 11 bases; junction bases not matched to a gene: 7. The CDR3 DNA is TGTGCCTGGAAGGGCGGCGGGGGGGGGCAGTATTTT. It translates to CAWKGGGGGQYF.

The J gene is TRBJ2-2, the V gene TRBV24-1; D may be TRBD2 (6 bases). Per the germline V gene, CDR1 is KGHDR and CDR2 is SFDVKD. This CDR3 is 18 amino acids long. The V gene lost 2 bases and the J gene lost 4 bases, with 19 bases spanning the gap. This CDR3 reads CATSDSGDPGVSTGELFF. For the CDR3, the DNA is TGTGCCACCAGTGATTCCGGGGATCCGGGGGTGAGCACCGGGGAGCTGTTTTTT.

The V call is TRBV5-1, the J call TRBJ2-5; TRBD1 aligns across 10 bases. The J segment lost 3 bases and the V segment lost 4 bases, leaving 3 bases of the junction unmatched. The germline gives CDR1 SGHRS, CDR2 YFSETQ. CDR3 length: 14 amino acids. The CDR3 bases are TGCGCCAGCAGCCCGGACAGGGGGGAAGAGACCCAGTACTTC. Amino acids: CASSPDRGEETQYF.

V and J are TRBV7-2 and TRBJ1-4, with 9 nucleotides matching TRBD1. After removal of 5 bases from V and 6 bases from J, the junction contained 4 bases not matched to a gene. This CDR3 region has 14 residues. Germline CDR1 SGHTA, CDR2 FQGNSA. CDR3 loop: CASSPDRGDEKLFF. CDR3 DNA sequence: TGTGCCAGCAGCCCGGACAGGGGTGATGAAAAACTGTTTTTT.

This chain joins TRBV4-2 and TRBJ2-3; 8 bases align to TRBD2. The CDR3 runs 19 residues. CDR1 is LGHNA and CDR2 is YNFKEQ in the germline V gene. Trimming removed 0 bases from V and 4 bases from J; junction bases left unmatched: 15. DNA of the CDR3: TGTGCCAGCAGCCAAGATGATCGACGGGGAGCGGGAGTCCCAGATACGCAGTATTTT. As protein: CASSQDDRRGAGVPDTQYF.

This clone came up a few times. The chain links TRBV9 to TRBJ1-1; D is unclear. Trimming cost V 2 bases and J 11 bases, with 16 bases left between them. Germline V gene data show CDR1 as SGDLS and CDR2 as YYNGEE. The CDR3 is 13 amino acids. The CDR3 nucleotides are TGTGCCAGCAGCGTTCAGGATGGAACTGGCGCTTTCTTT. Encoded protein: CASSVQDGTGAFF.

The genes are TRBV30 and TRBJ2-6; D unclear. With 6 bases removed from V and 1 base from J, the gap between germline ends came to 10 bases. The germline V gene has CDR1 GTSNPN and CDR2 SVGIG (reference sequence). CDR3 size: 14 residues. The CDR3 region is CACSSSSGANVLTF. CDR3 coding DNA: TGTGCCTGCTCCTCCTCTTCTGGGGCCAACGTCCTGACTTTC.

This chain joins TRBV5-1 and TRBJ2-3, with 7 bases lining up with TRBD2. Germline lookup yields CDR1 SGHRS and CDR2 YFSETQ. The CDR3 loop spans 16 amino acids. V was clipped by 6 bases and J by 0 bases; unmatched bases: 10. CDR3 region: CASTASGAASTDTQYF. CDR3 nucleotide sequence: TGCGCCAGCACCGCTAGCGGAGCTGCTAGCACAGATACGCAGTATTTT.

A single count supports this clone. The chain carries TRBV7-6 and TRBJ2-3; D is possibly TRBD1 (6 bases). The CDR3 is 14 residues long. From germline, CDR1 is SGHVS and CDR2 FNYEAQ. V dropped 5 bases and J dropped 2 bases, with 11 bases sitting between them. This CDR3 is CASSLRDNTDTQYF. DNA of the CDR3: TGTGCCAGCAGCCTTCGGGACAACACAGATACGCAGTATTTT.

On this clone itself: Other DNA sequences in this specimen translate into the identical CDR3. This chain joins TRBV5-4 and TRBJ2-5; the match to TRBD2 covers 14 bases. CDR1 SGHNT and CDR2 YYREEE come from the germline V gene (reference sequence). The CDR3 consists of 15 residues. The J segment lost 4 bases and the V segment lost 4 bases, leaving 3 bases of the junction unmatched. The CDR3 sequence: CASSLGLAGAETQYF. CDR3 bases: TGTGCCAGCAGCCTGGGACTAGCGGGAGCAGAGACCCAGTACTTC. The full variable domain, completed using reference TRBV5-4 and TRBJ2-5, is ETGVTQSPTHLIKTRGQQVTLRCSSQSGHNTVSWYQQALGQGPQFIFQYYREEENGRGNFPPRFSGLQFPNYSSELNVNALELDDSALYLCASSLGLAGAETQYFGPGTRLLVL.

V and J are TRBV5-6 and TRBJ2-1; no clear D gene. The CDR3 has 13 residues. Between the trimmed V and J ends, which lost 7 bases and 2 bases, there was a span of 10 bases. Germline CDR1 and CDR2: SGHDT and YYEEEE. CDR3 residues: CASEGGAYNEQFF. CDR3 sequence (DNA): TGTGCCAGCGAAGGCGGCGCCTACAATGAGCAGTTCTTC.

The rearrangement links TRBV5-1 to TRBJ1-5; D is unclear. V was trimmed by 5 bases and J by 3 bases, leaving 15 bases between them. Germline V gene data show CDR1 as SGHRS and CDR2 as YFSETQ. CDR3 length: 15 amino acids. The chain's CDR3 is CASSLNGIANQPQHF. The CDR3 bases are TGCGCCAGCAGTTTAAACGGTATAGCCAATCAGCCCCAGCATTTT.